Listed here are 28 T cell receptor beta chains from one sample, sequenced in a study of long-term antiretroviral therapy in people with HIV. It was version v3.0 of the immunoSEQ assay that was run at survey level. Measured with immunoSEQ multiplex PCR; TCRdb has only the in-frame clones, and not every one. The sample comprises 30,000 to 40,000 clones, approximately 85% of which are singletons, and approximately 4.7% rests with the top ten. The specimen comprised unsorted PBMCs, sampled about 3.3 years after starting antiretroviral therapy. The receptors originated from a man aged 18 to 30 with HIV.

J is TRBJ2-3 and V is TRBV28; 7 positions agree with TRBD2. The CDR3 contains 16 residues. Germline V gene sequence: CDR1 MDHEN, CDR2 SYDVKM. Trimming cost V 4 bases and J 2 bases; bases outside gene matches: 9. As DNA, the CDR3 is TGTGCCAGCAGTTCGACGGCGGGAGCTCTCACAGATACGCAGTATTTT. Translated, it gives CASSSTAGALTDTQYF.

This chain uses TRBV7-9 with TRBJ2-7, with D unclear. Germline V gene data show CDR1 as SEHNR and CDR2 as FQNEAQ (reference sequence). CDR3 length: 12 amino acids. Trimming removed 2 bases from V and 9 bases from J, with 11 bases in between. The CDR3 protein is CASSLYRDVQYF. The DNA of the CDR3 is TGTGCCAGCAGCTTATATCGCGACGTGCAGTACTTC.

The J gene is TRBJ2-1, the V gene TRBV5-1; D is uncertain. V was pared by 3 bases and J by 5 bases, with 6 bases between. Germline loops: CDR1 SGHRS, CDR2 YFSETQ. The CDR3 is 12 amino acids. CDR3 nucleotides: TGCGCCAGCAGCTCCTTAAACAATGAGCAGTTCTTC. It encodes CASSSLNNEQFF. Variable domain in full (rest from reference TRBV5-1 and TRBJ2-1): KAGVTQTPRYLIKTRGQQVTLSCSPISGHRSVSWYQQTPGQGLQFLFEYFSETQRNKGNFPGRFSGRQFSNSRSEMNVSTLELGDSALYLCASSSLNNEQFFGPGTRLTVL.

The J gene is TRBJ1-6, the V gene TRBV9, with TRBD1 identical over 7 bases. There are 14 residues in the CDR3. Trimming at V came to 0 bases and at J to 7 bases, leaving 1 base not matched to a gene. Germline assignment: CDR1 SGDLS and CDR2 YYNGEE. CDR3 sequence: CASSVGQGNSPLHF. DNA for the CDR3: TGTGCCAGCAGCGTAGGACAGGGAAATTCACCCCTCCACTTT.

The chain employs TRBV27 and TRBJ1-2; D possibly corresponds to TRBD1 (6 bases). The V end was cut by 3 bases, the J end by 4 bases, with 18 bases between. The CDR3 has 16 amino acids. CDR1 is MNHEY, CDR2 SMNVEV, per germline (reference sequence). The CDR3 loop reads CASSFYLGGQLYGYTF. In nucleotides, the CDR3 is TGTGCCAGCAGTTTCTACTTGGGAGGACAGCTCTATGGCTACACCTTC.

V gene TRBV27 combines with J gene TRBJ2-1; D possibly corresponds to TRBD2 (6 bases). Germline assignment: CDR1 MNHEY and CDR2 SMNVEV (reference sequence). With 8 bases removed from V and 8 bases from J, the gap between germline ends came to 13 bases. This CDR3 has 12 residues. Written as DNA, the CDR3 is TGTGCCAGCTCTCAGGGAGGACATGAGCAGTTCTTC. This encodes CASSQGGHEQFF.

The V gene is TRBV6-5, the J gene TRBJ1-1; no definite D call. Trimming took off 2 bases at V and 4 bases at J, with 11 bases between the two ends. The germline V gene encodes CDR1 MNHEY and CDR2 SVGAGI. The CDR3 length is 14 residues. CDR3 in DNA: TGTGCCAGCAGTTACACCGACCTGGGCACTGAAGCTTTCTTT. Residues: CASSYTDLGTEAFF.

The chain is built from TRBV7-9 and TRBJ2-5; D is undetermined. TRBJ2-7 explains the end of the DNA better; the J call may be wrong. Looked up from germline, CDR1 is SEHNR and CDR2 is FQNEAQ (reference sequence). CDR3 length: 13 amino acids. The CDR3 DNA follows: TGTGCCAGCAGCCCCGGATTCTCCTACGAGCAGTACTTC. It is translated as CASSPGFSYEQYF.

CDR3 coding DNA: TGTGCCAGTAGCCCACAGGGCAGCTCCTACAATGAGCAGTTCTTC. Protein: CASSPQGSSYNEQFF. The chain is built from TRBV19 and TRBJ2-1; a weak D match, TRBD1 (6 bases). Germline V gene lookup returns CDR1 LNHDA and CDR2 SQIVND (reference sequence). The CDR3 consists of 15 residues. V was shortened by 6 bases and J by 0 bases, with 12 bases between the two germline ends.

This clone was counted between two and nine times. The V and J genes are TRBV19 and TRBJ1-5; D not resolved. This CDR3 is 11 amino acids long. CDR1 is LNHDA, CDR2 SQIVND, per germline (reference sequence). V dropped 3 bases and J dropped 11 bases, with 8 bases sitting between them. CDR3 in amino acids: CASSMGVAQHF. The CDR3 DNA sequence: TGTGCCAGTAGTATGGGTGTAGCCCAGCATTTT.

The chain couples TRBV6-5 to TRBJ2-2; tentative D call: TRBD1 (5 bases). V gave up 4 bases and J gave up 5 bases, with 17 bases separating them. CDR1 is MNHEY, CDR2 SVGAGI, per germline. The CDR3 runs to 16 residues. This chain's CDR3 is CASSWTQGFRTGELFF. CDR3 sequence (DNA): TGTGCCAGCAGTTGGACCCAGGGTTTTCGGACCGGGGAGCTGTTTTTT.

This chain joins TRBV28 and TRBJ2-3; 9 nucleotides agree with TRBD2. V lost 3 bases to trimming and J lost 2 bases; unmatched junction nucleotides: 9. Germline V lookup: CDR1 MDHEN, CDR2 SYDVKM. The length of the CDR3 is 17 residues. CDR3 nucleotides: TGTGCCAGCAGTTTCGATATAGCGGGAGTCTACACAGATACGCAGTATTTT. It encodes CASSFDIAGVYTDTQYF.

The chain employs TRBV25-1 and TRBJ1-2; D call uncertain. Trimming took off 8 bases at V and 1 base at J, with 20 bases between the two ends. This CDR3 is built from 16 residues. The germline gives CDR1 MGHDK, CDR2 SYGVNS. In DNA, the CDR3 is TGTGCCAGCTCGCGGACCACCAGATGGGGTAACTATGGCTACACCTTC. Translated: CASSRTTRWGNYGYTF.

This clone was observed a single time. The chain joins TRBV12-5 to TRBJ1-2, with 9 bases fitting TRBD1. CDR3 length equals 16 residues. CDR1 is LGHNT, CDR2 FRNRAP, per germline. With 6 bases clipped from V and 3 bases from J, the junction kept 11 bases outside the gene matches. CDR3 sequence: CASGRTDRGRYYGYTF. The CDR3, as DNA: TGTGCTAGTGGCCGAACGGACAGGGGACGGTACTATGGCTACACCTTC.

CDR3 in amino acids: CASSLGQGPRSAGELFF. DNA of the CDR3: TGCGCCAGCAGCTTGGGACAGGGCCCGAGGAGCGCCGGGGAGCTGTTTTTT. The V call is TRBV5-1, the J call TRBJ2-2, with TRBD1 matching over 7 bases. The CDR3 covers 17 residues. J lost 6 bases, V lost 0 bases, and 11 bases had no gene match. Germline V gives CDR1 SGHRS, CDR2 YFSETQ.

The chain employs TRBV19 and TRBJ1-1; D is possibly TRBD1 (6 bases). The CDR3 contains 17 residues. From germline, CDR1 is LNHDA and CDR2 SQIVND (reference sequence). The ends were cut back, 7 bases at V and 1 base at J, with 22 bases in the middle. The CDR3 reads CASTPPRQGTRNTEAFF. CDR3 bases: TGTGCCAGTACTCCCCCCAGGCAGGGGACCCGGAACACTGAAGCTTTCTTT.

The gene calls are TRBV9 and TRBJ2-3; TRBD2 aligns across 12 bases. Germline V gene lookup returns CDR1 SGDLS and CDR2 YYNGEE. There are 15 residues in the CDR3. The trim removed 2 bases at V and 3 bases at J, leaving 1 base unmatched. This CDR3 is CASSVLAGGTDTQYF. The CDR3 coding sequence is TGTGCCAGCAGCGTTCTAGCGGGGGGGACAGATACGCAGTATTTT. Full variable domain (outside the CDR3, taken from reference TRBV9 and TRBJ2-3): DSGVTQTPKHLITATGQRVTLRCSPRSGDLSVYWYQQSLDQGLQFLIQYYNGEERAKGNILERFSAQQFPDLHSELNLSSLELGDSALYFCASSVLAGGTDTQYFGPGTRLTVL.

The chain recombines TRBV4-3 with TRBJ1-2; weak D call: TRBD1 (5 bases). Looked up from germline, CDR1 is LGHNA and CDR2 is YSLEER. The CDR3 totals 15 residues. Between the trimmed V and J ends, which lost 0 bases and 7 bases, there was a span of 15 bases. As DNA, the CDR3 is TGCGCCAGCAGCCAAGATCTCAGGGACCCCTTTGGCTACACCTTC. The encoded protein is CASSQDLRDPFGYTF.

V is TRBV19 and J is TRBJ1-2, with D unresolved. The CDR3 runs 11 residues. Germline CDR1 and CDR2: LNHDA and SQIVND (reference sequence). V was trimmed by 3 bases and J by 9 bases, leaving 8 bases between them. Here the CDR3 reads CASSIGNRYTF. CDR3 bases: TGTGCCAGTAGTATCGGGAACCGCTACACCTTC.

Remarks on this clone: Additional DNA sequences in this sample encode the identical CDR3. The CDR3 sequence is CASSSSGRTYEQYF. CDR3 in DNA: TGTGCCAGCAGCTCTAGCGGGAGGACCTACGAGCAGTACTTC. This sequence joins TRBV6-5 and TRBJ2-7, with 11 bases aligning to TRBD2. Germline V CDR1 and CDR2: MNHEY, SVGAGI. This CDR3 is built from 14 residues. The ends lost 6 bases at V and 2 bases at J; junction bases unmatched: 3.

This clone was detected once. The V call is TRBV9, the J call TRBJ1-5; D is ambiguous. CDR1 SGDLS and CDR2 YYNGEE come from the germline V gene. This CDR3 spans 15 amino acids. Trimming took off 3 bases at V and 5 bases at J, with 15 bases between the two ends. The CDR3: CASSAAGRQHQPQHF. The CDR3 DNA reads as TGTGCCAGCAGCGCAGCGGGGAGGCAGCATCAGCCCCAGCATTTT.

This chain connects TRBV7-9 to TRBJ2-1; TRBD1 matches 9 bases. Germline assignment: CDR1 SEHNR and CDR2 FQNEAQ (reference sequence). Unmatched junction bases numbered 11, after V lost 5 bases and J lost 6 bases. This CDR3 spans 16 amino acids. The CDR3 here is CASSRLPGQGFNEQFF. CDR3 bases: TGTGCCAGCAGCCGACTTCCGGGACAGGGATTCAATGAGCAGTTCTTC.

The V and J genes are TRBV19 and TRBJ2-2; TRBD2 matches 7 bases. The germline V gene encodes CDR1 LNHDA and CDR2 SQIVND (reference sequence). V shed 5 bases, J shed 6 bases, and the junction held 12 bases outside the gene matches. This CDR3 has 16 amino acids. The CDR3 nucleotides are TGTGCCAGTAGTTTGACCGGGACGGGGGGTCCCGGGGAGCTGTTTTTT. Encoded protein: CASSLTGTGGPGELFF.

The CDR3 sequence is CASSFGGSEQYF. The DNA of the CDR3 is TGTGCCAGCAGCTTTGGGGGTTCCGAGCAGTACTTC. V and J are TRBV11-3 and TRBJ2-7; D may be TRBD1 or TRBD2 (5 bases each). This CDR3 has 12 residues. Germline V gene sequence: CDR1 SGHNT, CDR2 YENEEA. V shed 3 bases and J shed 6 bases, with 9 bases lying between them.

The chain recombines TRBV16 with TRBJ2-7; D gene ambiguous. This CDR3 has 12 amino acids. Germline V lookup: CDR1 KGHSY, CDR2 FQNENV. V dropped 2 bases and J dropped 8 bases, with 10 bases sitting between them. The CDR3 DNA reads TGTGCCAGCAGCCAAGACGTACTCCAGCAGTACTTC. Protein: CASSQDVLQQYF.

J is TRBJ1-3 and V is TRBV28; TRBD1 is a possible D gene (5 bases). From germline, CDR1 is MDHEN and CDR2 SYDVKM. Trimming removed 6 bases at V and 2 bases at J, with 5 bases between. The CDR3 extends over 12 amino acids. The CDR3 spells CASRDTGNTIYF. The CDR3 coding sequence is TGTGCCAGCAGGGACACTGGAAACACCATATATTTT.

This sequence joins TRBV4-1 and TRBJ2-1; D possibly corresponds to TRBD1 (5 bases). The CDR3 is 18 residues long. The germline V gene has CDR1 MGHRA and CDR2 YSYEKL. Between the trimmed V and J ends, which lost 0 bases and 4 bases, there was a span of 19 bases. In DNA, the CDR3 is TGCGCCAGCAGCCAAGAAGGGGCAGGGCTGTCTTCGTACAATGAGCAGTTCTTC. It codes for CASSQEGAGLSSYNEQFF.

The CDR3 is CATSGGSGRVNEQYF. CDR3 sequence (DNA): TGTGCCACCTCGGGGGGTAGCGGGAGAGTCAACGAGCAGTACTTC. This rearrangement joins TRBV7-2 to TRBJ2-7; 9 bases match TRBD2. The CDR3 extends over 15 amino acids. Losses at the gene ends were 10 bases for V and 5 bases for J; bases not matched to a gene: 15. Germline CDR1 is SGHTA and CDR2 is FQGNSA.